This T cell receptor beta chain originates from a study of shared clonotypes between healthy human individuals. On this clone: Its specificity is not known. Other DNA sequences in this specimen translate into the identical CDR3.

Study-wide results and limits: Clonotype sharing across donors was expected to vary with sequencing depth.

Naive-designated CD8 cells lacked CD45RO, were positively enriched for CCR7, and omitted terminally differentiated effector memory CD45RA+ cells. Germline V lookup: CDR1 SEHNR, CDR2 FQNEAQ (reference sequence). The CDR3 totals 14 residues. V was pared by 5 bases and J by 4 bases, with 4 bases of the junction left unmatched. The repertoire was sequenced with immunoSEQ multiplex PCR; TCRdb's copy has only in-frame clones and lacks some. The data contain nearly 2 million clones, roughly 95% of them singletons. This sequence originates from a man between 18 and 29 years old in good health. Sequences were obtained from naive CD8+ T cells sorted from blood. The V call is TRBV7-9, the J call TRBJ1-5; 8 nucleotides line up with TRBD1. CDR3 sequence: CASSPTGGNQPQHF. As DNA, the CDR3 is TGTGCCAGCAGCCCAACAGGGGGGAATCAGCCCCAGCATTTT.